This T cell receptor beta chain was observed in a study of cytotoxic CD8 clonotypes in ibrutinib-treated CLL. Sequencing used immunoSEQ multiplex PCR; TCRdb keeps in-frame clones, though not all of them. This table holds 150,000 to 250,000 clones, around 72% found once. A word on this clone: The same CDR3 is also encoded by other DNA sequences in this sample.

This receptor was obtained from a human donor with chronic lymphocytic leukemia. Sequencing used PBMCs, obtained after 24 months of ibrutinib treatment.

This chain's CDR3 is CASSLSGANVLTF. The CDR3 DNA reads TGTGCCAGCAGTCTCTCTGGGGCCAACGTCCTGACTTTC. The rearrangement joins TRBV27 to TRBJ2-6; no definite D call. CDR3 length: 13 amino acids. The germline V gene has CDR1 MNHEY and CDR2 SMNVEV (reference sequence). V was cut by 5 bases and J by 0 bases, with 2 bases left in between.